The 14 T cell receptor beta chains in this list originate from one sample, sequenced in a study of T cell repertoires in cytomegalovirus infection. A single record per CDR3 protein comes from TCRdb applying MiXCR to the reads. This table has around 530,000 distinct CDR3 sequences, roughly 29% appearing once. Sequenced material: PBMCs. The receptor set was obtained from a human donor in good health (CMV status not recorded). Some clones in this sample may be carry-over from other donors' samples.

This clonotype was detected only a few times. V and J are TRBV20-1 and TRBJ1-2; D unresolved. Germline assignment: CDR1 DFQATT and CDR2 SNEGSKA (reference sequence). Trimming shortened V by 3 bases and J by 1 base, and 9 bases separated the two germline ends. This CDR3 spans 13 amino acids. CDR3 protein: CSASPRINYGYTF. The CDR3 region has the DNA TGCAGTGCTAGCCCAAGAATTAACTATGGCTACACCTTC.

This clonotype was found once. V and J are TRBV18 and TRBJ1-4; D unclear. Germline V gene sequence: CDR1 KGHSH, CDR2 LQKENI. V shed 2 bases and J shed 0 bases, with 13 bases lying between them. This CDR3 spans 17 amino acids. CDR3 in DNA: TGTGCCAGCTCACCATTCGGACCGAGGGCAACTAATGAAAAACTGTTTTTT. It yields the protein CASSPFGPRATNEKLFF.

This clonotype appeared many times. The chain employs TRBV7-6 and TRBJ2-5; tentative D call: TRBD2 (5 bases). The CDR3 loop spans 17 amino acids. Trimming shortened V by 1 base and J by 1 base, and 16 bases separated the two germline ends. The V gene's germline CDR1 is SGHVS and CDR2 FNYEAQ. CDR3 coding DNA: TGTGCCAGCAGCTTAGACCACCCCGCGAGGGCCCAAGAGACCCAGTACTTC. It specifies CASSLDHPARAQETQYF.

In its sample, this clonotype was seen a few times. V is TRBV9 and J is TRBJ2-5; D is ambiguous. The V gene lost 2 bases and the J gene lost 5 bases, with 16 bases spanning the gap. The CDR3 length is 15 residues. Germline assignment: CDR1 SGDLS and CDR2 YYNGEE. In DNA form, the CDR3 reads TGTGCCAGCAGCGTGGAGCCTCTCAGCTGGGAGACCCAGTACTTC. This sequence encodes CASSVEPLSWETQYF.

V is TRBV6-1 and J is TRBJ2-7; 13 bases map to TRBD2. Germline assignment: CDR1 MNHNS and CDR2 SASEGT. The CDR3 is 15 residues long. With V trimmed by 6 bases and J by 4 bases, 6 bases remained unmatched. This chain's CDR3 is CASRAGTSGKYEQYV. For the CDR3, the DNA is TGTGCCAGCAGAGCCGGGACTAGCGGGAAATACGAGCAGTACGTC.

This clonotype was seen only a few times. The gene calls are TRBV7-2 and TRBJ2-3; weak D call: TRBD2 (6 bases). Trimming stripped 6 bases from V and 2 bases from J, with 15 bases between. The CDR3 is made up of 15 amino acids. Germline CDR1 and CDR2: SGHTA and FQGNSA. The CDR3 nucleotides read TGTGCCAGCAGGTGGGGCAGGGAGGCCACAGATACGCAGTATTTT. It specifies CASRWGREATDTQYF.

The chain links TRBV6-8 to TRBJ2-7, with TRBD2 matching over 7 bases. Germline V lookup: CDR1 MNHGY, CDR2 SAAAGT. The CDR3 is made up of 15 amino acids. The V gene end was trimmed by 2 bases and the J gene end by 3 bases; junction bases not matched to a gene: 7. The CDR3 DNA reads TGTGCCAGCAGTTACCAGCGGGGCACCGACTACGAGCAGTACGTC. Its translation: CASSYQRGTDYEQYV.

The chain employs TRBV4-1 and TRBJ1-2, with 7 bases matching TRBD1. CDR3 size: 14 residues. Germline CDR1 MGHRA, CDR2 YSYEKL. V shed 5 bases and J 1 base; nucleotides not matched to a gene: 4. The CDR3 sequence is CASSTGQVNYGYTF. CDR3 in DNA: TGCGCCAGCAGCACTGGACAGGTTAACTATGGCTACACCTTC.

Only a few counts were recorded for this clonotype. V is TRBV6-2 or TRBV6-3 and J is TRBJ2-5, with D possibly being TRBD2 (5 bases). This CDR3 region has 14 residues. From germline, CDR1 is MNHEY and CDR2 SVGEGT. With 2 bases removed from V and 2 bases from J, the gap between germline ends came to 9 bases. The CDR3 is CASSYGAEQETQYF. The CDR3 region has the DNA TGTGCCAGCAGTTACGGAGCGGAGCAAGAGACCCAGTACTTC.

This clonotype showed up just a few times. The chain joins TRBV12-3 or TRBV12-4 to TRBJ1-4, with unresolved D. Trimming pared 7 bases from V and 8 bases from J, leaving 11 bases between. The CDR3 spans 12 residues. CDR3 residues: CASTTAGEKLFF. CDR3 coding DNA: TGTGCCAGCACCACGGCGGGGGAAAAACTGTTTTTT.

The chain links TRBV12-3 or TRBV12-4 to TRBJ1-1; D unclear. There are 13 residues in the CDR3. V shed 6 bases and J shed 1 base, with 9 bases lying between them. CDR3 in DNA: TGTGCCAGCAGATTACAGTGGAACACTGAAGCTTTCTTT. It yields the protein CASRLQWNTEAFF.

This chain joins TRBV5-4 and TRBJ1-6; 9 bases align to TRBD1. The V and J ends lost 3 bases and 7 bases, in that order; junction bases with no gene match: 5. Germline CDR1 reads SGHNT; CDR2 reads YYREEE (reference sequence). This CDR3 is built from 15 residues. The CDR3 here is CASSSRTGVNSPLHF. CDR3 coding DNA: TGTGCCAGCAGCTCACGGACAGGGGTGAATTCACCCCTCCACTTT.

This clonotype has only a few counts. This chain uses TRBV5-4 with TRBJ1-4; D not resolved. The CDR3 runs 15 residues. In germline, CDR1 is SGHNT, CDR2 YYREEE (reference sequence). Trimming left V 4 bases short and J 0 bases short, with 10 bases between. The CDR3 protein is CASSKDHSTNEKLFF. In DNA, the CDR3 is TGTGCCAGCAGCAAGGACCATTCAACTAATGAAAAACTGTTTTTT.

The chain combines TRBV6-1 with TRBJ1-2, with 8 bases that match TRBD1. V was pared by 5 bases and J by 8 bases, with 7 bases of the junction left unmatched. The CDR3 consists of 13 residues. Looked up from germline, CDR1 is MNHNS and CDR2 is SASEGT. CDR3 in amino acids: CASSYQGAGGYTF. In nucleotides, the CDR3 is TGTGCCAGCAGTTACCAGGGGGCTGGCGGCTACACCTTC.